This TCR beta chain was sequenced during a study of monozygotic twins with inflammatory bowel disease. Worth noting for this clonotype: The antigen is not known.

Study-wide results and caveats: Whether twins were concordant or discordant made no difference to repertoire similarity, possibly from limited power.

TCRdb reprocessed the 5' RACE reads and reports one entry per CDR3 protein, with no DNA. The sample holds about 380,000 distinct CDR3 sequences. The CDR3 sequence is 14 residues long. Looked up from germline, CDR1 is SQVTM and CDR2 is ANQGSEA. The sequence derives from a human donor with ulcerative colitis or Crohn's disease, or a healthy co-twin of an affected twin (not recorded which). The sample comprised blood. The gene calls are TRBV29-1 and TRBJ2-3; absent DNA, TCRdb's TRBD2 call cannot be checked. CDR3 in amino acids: CSPQGLAGGNTQYF.